The clone carrying this TCR beta chain was seen repeatedly, ten times or more. Its cognate antigen is unknown. Time point denoted: newly diagnosed GD, antithyroid drugs for less than 3 months. After RNA was extracted from PBMCs, the TCR library was made from it. With EDTA tubes as the receptacles, around 10 milliliters of peripheral blood were drawn. The V gene's germline CDR1 is SNHLY and CDR2 FYNNEI. The ends lost 5 bases at V and 0 bases at J; junction bases unmatched: 5. The CDR3 covers 15 residues. Arm-PCR with iRepertoire HTBI primers amplified the CDR3 regions for these TCR beta libraries. One entry per CDR3 protein, called by TCRdb with MiXCR from the multiplex PCR reads. Of about 540,000 distinct CDR3 sequences listed, roughly 12% were seen once; the top ten hold about 10%. The data are from a study of regulatory T cells in long-lasting Graves disease. The study's findings and limits: Accuracy was possibly reduced by small sample size.

The data also belong to a second study, concerning T cells in Graves' hyperthyroidism and ophthalmopathy. As that study records: In the first-round RT-PCR of the TCR CDR3, the HTBI primer set was used.

The sequenced sample was peripheral blood mononuclear cells (PBMCs), obtained at new diagnosis, from a patient treated with antithyroid drugs. The chain employs TRBV2 and TRBJ2-7; TRBD1 matches 9 bases. The receptor's source is a man aged 25-45 years with Graves disease. This CDR3 is CASSPRTGVSYEQYF. For the CDR3, the DNA is TGTGCCAGCAGTCCTAGGACAGGGGTCTCCTACGAGCAGTACTTC.